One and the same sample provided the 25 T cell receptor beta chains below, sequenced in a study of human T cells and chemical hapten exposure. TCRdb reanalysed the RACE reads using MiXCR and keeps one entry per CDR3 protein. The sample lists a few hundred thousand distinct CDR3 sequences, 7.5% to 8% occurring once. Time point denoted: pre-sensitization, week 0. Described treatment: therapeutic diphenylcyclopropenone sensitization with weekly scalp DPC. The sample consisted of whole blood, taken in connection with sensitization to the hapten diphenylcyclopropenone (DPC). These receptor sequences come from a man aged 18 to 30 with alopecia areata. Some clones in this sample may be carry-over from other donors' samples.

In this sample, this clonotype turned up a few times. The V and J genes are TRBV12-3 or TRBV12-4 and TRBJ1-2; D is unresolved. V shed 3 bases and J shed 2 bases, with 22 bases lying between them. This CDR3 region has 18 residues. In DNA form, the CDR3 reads TGTGCCAGCAGTTTGGGGTCGGCCCTGGGCCCTCTAAACTATGGCTACACCTTC. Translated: CASSLGSALGPLNYGYTF.

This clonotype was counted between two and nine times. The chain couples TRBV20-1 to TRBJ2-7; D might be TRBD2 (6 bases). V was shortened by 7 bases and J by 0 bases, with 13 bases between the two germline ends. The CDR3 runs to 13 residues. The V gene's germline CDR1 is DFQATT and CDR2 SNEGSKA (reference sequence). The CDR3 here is CSVFRRDSYEQYV. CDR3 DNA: TGCAGTGTCTTCCGGAGGGACTCCTACGAGCAGTACGTC.

CDR3 protein: CASSQANSIHSPLHF. DNA of the CDR3: TGCGCCAGCAGCCAAGCAAATTCTATTCATTCACCCCTCCACTTT. V usage is TRBV4-3 and J usage is TRBJ1-6, with D unclear. The germline CDR1 and CDR2 sequences are LGHNA and YSLEER. Trimming cost V 1 base and J 8 bases, with 12 bases left between them. The CDR3 is made up of 15 amino acids.

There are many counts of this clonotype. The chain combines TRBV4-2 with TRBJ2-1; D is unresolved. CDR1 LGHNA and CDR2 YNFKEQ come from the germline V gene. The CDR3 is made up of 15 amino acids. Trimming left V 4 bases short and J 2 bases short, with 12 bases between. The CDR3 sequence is CASSLMTLPYNEQFF. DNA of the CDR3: TGTGCCAGCAGCCTCATGACCCTTCCCTACAATGAGCAGTTCTTC.

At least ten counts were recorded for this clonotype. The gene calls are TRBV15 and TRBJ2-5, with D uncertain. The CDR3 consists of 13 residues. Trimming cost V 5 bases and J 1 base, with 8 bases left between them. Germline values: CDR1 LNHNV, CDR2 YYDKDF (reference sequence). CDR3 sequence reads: CATSLSRQETQYF. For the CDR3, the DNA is TGTGCCACCAGCCTGTCTCGCCAAGAGACCCAGTACTTC.

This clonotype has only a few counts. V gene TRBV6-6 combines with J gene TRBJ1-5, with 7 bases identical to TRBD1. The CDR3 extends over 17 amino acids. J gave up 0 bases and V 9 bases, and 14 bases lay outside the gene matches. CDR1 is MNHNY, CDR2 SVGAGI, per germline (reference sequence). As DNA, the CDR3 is TGTGCCAGTCAAATCGGGCAGGGGGTTTATAGCAATCAGCCCCAGCATTTT. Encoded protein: CASQIGQGVYSNQPQHF.

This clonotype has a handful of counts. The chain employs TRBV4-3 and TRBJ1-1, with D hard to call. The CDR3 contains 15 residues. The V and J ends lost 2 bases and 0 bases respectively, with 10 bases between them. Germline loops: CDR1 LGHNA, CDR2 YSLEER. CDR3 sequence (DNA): TGCGCCAGCAGCCAATATTTCCAAATGAACACTGAAGCTTTCTTT. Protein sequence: CASSQYFQMNTEAFF.

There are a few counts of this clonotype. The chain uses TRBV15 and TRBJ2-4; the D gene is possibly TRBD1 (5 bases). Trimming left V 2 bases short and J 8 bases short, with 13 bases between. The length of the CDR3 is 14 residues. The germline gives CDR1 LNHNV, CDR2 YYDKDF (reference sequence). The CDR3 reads CATSRRQDKDIQYF. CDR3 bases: TGTGCCACCAGCAGACGGCAGGACAAGGACATTCAGTACTTC.

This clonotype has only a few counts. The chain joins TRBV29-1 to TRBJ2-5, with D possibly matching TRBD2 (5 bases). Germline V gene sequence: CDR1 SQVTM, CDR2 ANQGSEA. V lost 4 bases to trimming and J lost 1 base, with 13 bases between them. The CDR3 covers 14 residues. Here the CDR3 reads CSVGVVRGQETQYF. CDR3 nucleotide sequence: TGCAGCGTTGGGGTTGTTCGGGGCCAAGAGACCCAGTACTTC.

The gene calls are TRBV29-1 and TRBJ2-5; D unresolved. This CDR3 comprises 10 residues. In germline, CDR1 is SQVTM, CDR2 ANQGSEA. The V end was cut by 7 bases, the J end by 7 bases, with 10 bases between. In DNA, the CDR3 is TGCAGCGGACCGGAGAGGACCCAGTACTTC. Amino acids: CSGPERTQYF.

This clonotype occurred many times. The CDR3 bases are TGTGCCAGCAGTTACTCGAACACTGAAGCTTTCTTT. Its protein product is CASSYSNTEAFF. V gene TRBV12-3 or TRBV12-4 combines with J gene TRBJ1-1; D unclear. The CDR3 loop spans 12 amino acids. Between the trimmed V and J ends, which lost 4 bases and 1 base, there was a span of 4 bases.

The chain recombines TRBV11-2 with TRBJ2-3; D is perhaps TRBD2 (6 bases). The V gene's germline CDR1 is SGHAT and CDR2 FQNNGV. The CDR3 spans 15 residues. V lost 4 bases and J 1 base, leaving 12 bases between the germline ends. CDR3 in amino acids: CASSSTGGRTDTQYF. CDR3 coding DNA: TGTGCCAGCAGCTCTACCGGGGGACGCACAGATACGCAGTATTTT.

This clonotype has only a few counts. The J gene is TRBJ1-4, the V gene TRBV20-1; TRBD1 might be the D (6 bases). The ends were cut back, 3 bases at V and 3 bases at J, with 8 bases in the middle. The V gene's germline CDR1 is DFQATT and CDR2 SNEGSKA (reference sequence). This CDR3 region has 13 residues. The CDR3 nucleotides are TGCAGTGCTAGTGAGGGGGCTAATGAAAAACTGTTTTTT. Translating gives CSASEGANEKLFF.

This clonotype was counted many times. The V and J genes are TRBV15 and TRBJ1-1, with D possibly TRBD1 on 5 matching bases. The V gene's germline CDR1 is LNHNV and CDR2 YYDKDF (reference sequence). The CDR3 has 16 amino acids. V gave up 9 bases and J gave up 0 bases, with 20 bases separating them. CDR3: CATGHPRGGMNTEAFF. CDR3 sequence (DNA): TGTGCCACAGGGCACCCAAGGGGCGGGATGAACACTGAAGCTTTCTTT.

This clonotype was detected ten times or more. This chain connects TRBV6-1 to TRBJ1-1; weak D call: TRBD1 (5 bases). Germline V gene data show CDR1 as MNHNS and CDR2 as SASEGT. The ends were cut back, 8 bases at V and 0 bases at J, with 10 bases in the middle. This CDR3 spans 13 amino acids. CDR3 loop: CASQQGMNTEAFF. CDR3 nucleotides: TGTGCCAGCCAGCAGGGTATGAACACTGAAGCTTTCTTT.

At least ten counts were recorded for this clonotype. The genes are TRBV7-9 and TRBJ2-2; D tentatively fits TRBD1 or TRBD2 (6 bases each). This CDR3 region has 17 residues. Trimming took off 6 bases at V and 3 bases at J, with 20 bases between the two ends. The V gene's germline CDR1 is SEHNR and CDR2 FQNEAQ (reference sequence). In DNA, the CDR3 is TGTGCCAGCAGTTTCCCCCTTGAGGGGGGCTACACCGGGGAGCTGTTTTTT. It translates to CASSFPLEGGYTGELFF.

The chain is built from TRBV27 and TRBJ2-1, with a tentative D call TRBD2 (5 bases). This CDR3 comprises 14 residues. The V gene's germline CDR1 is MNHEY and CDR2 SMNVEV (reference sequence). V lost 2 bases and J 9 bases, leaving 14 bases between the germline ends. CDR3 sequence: CASSLARRAAEQFF. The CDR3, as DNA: TGTGCCAGCAGTTTAGCAAGGCGGGCAGCTGAGCAGTTCTTC.

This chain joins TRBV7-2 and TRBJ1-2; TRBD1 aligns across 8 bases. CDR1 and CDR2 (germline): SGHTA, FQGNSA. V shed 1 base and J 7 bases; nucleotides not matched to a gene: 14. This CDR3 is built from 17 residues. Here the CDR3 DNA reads TGTGCCAGCAGCTTAGTCAACACGGGACAGGTGATCGCTGGCTACACCTTC. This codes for CASSLVNTGQVIAGYTF. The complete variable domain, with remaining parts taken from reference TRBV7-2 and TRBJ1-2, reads GAGVSQSPSNKVTEKGKDVELRCDPISGHTALYWYRQSLGQGLEFLIYFQGNSAPDKSGLPSDRFSAERTGGSVSTLTIQRTQQEDSAVYLCASSLVNTGQVIAGYTFGSGTRLTVV.

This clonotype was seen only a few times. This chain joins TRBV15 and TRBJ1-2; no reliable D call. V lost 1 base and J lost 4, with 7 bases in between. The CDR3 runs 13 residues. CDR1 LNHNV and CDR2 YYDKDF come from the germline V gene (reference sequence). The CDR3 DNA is TGTGCCACCAGCAGAGGTCCCGGCTATGGCTACACCTTC. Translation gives CATSRGPGYGYTF.

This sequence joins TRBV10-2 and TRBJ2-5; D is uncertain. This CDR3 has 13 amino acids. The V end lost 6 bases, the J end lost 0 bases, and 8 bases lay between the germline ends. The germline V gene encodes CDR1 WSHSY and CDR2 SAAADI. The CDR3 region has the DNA TGCGCCAGCAGCACAGAGTACCAAGAGACCCAGTACTTC. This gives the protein CASSTEYQETQYF.

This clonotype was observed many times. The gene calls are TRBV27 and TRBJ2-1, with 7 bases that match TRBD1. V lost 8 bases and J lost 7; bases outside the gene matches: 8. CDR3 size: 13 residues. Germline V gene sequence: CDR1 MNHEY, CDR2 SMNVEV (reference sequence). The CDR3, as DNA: TGTGCCAGCCGACAGGGACAGCAAAATGAGCAGTTCTTC. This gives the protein CASRQGQQNEQFF.

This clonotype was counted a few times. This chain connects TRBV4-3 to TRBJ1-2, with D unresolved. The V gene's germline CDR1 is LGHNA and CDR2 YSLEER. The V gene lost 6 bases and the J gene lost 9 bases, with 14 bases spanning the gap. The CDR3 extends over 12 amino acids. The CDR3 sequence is CASRASGGSYTF. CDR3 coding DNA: TGCGCCAGCAGGGCGAGCGGAGGTAGCTACACCTTC.

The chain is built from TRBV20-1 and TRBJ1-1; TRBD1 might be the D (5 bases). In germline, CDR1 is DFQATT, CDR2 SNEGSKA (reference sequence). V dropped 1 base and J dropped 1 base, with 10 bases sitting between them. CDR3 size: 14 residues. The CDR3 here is CSARVSGANTEAFF. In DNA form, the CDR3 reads TGCAGTGCTAGAGTCTCCGGGGCGAACACTGAAGCTTTCTTT.

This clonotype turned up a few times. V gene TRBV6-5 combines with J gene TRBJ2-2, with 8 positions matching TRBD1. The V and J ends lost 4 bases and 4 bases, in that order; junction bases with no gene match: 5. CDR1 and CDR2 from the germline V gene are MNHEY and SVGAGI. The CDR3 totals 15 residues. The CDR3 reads CASSSDRAFTGELFF. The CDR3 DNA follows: TGTGCCAGCAGTTCGGACAGGGCATTCACCGGGGAGCTGTTTTTT.

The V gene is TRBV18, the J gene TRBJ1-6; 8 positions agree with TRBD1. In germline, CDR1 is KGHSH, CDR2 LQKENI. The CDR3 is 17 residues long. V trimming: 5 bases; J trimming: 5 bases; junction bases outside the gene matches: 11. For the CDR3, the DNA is TGTGCCAGCTCATCTACTACAGGGGGAAGGGATAATTCACCCCTCCACTTT. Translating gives CASSSTTGGRDNSPLHF. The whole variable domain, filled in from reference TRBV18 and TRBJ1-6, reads NAGVMQNPRHLVRRRGQEARLRCSPMKGHSHVYWYRQLPEEGLKFMVYLQKENIIDESGMPKERFSAEFPKEGPSILRIQQVVRGDSAAYFCASSSTTGGRDNSPLHFGNGTRLTVT.